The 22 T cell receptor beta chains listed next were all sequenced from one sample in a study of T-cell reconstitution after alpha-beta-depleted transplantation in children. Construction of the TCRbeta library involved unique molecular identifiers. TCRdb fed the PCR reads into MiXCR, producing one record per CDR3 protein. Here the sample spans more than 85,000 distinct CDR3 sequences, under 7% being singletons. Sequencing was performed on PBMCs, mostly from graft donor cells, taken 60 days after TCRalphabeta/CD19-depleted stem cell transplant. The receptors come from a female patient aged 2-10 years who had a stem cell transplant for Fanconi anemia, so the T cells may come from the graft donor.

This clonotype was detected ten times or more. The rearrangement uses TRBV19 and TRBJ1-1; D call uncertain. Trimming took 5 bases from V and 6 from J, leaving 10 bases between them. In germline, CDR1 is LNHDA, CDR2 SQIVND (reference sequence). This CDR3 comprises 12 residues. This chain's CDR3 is CASSPSISEAFF. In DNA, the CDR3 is TGTGCCAGTAGTCCATCGATCTCTGAAGCTTTCTTT.

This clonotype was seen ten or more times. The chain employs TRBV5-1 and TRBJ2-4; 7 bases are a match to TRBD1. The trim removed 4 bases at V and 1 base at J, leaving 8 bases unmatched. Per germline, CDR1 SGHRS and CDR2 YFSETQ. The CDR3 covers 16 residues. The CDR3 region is CASSIDRVRAKNIQYF. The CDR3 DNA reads TGCGCCAGCAGCATCGACAGGGTGAGGGCCAAAAACATTCAGTACTTC. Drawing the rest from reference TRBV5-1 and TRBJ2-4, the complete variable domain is KAGVTQTPRYLIKTRGQQVTLSCSPISGHRSVSWYQQTPGQGLQFLFEYFSETQRNKGNFPGRFSGRQFSNSRSEMNVSTLELGDSALYLCASSIDRVRAKNIQYFGAGTRLSVL.

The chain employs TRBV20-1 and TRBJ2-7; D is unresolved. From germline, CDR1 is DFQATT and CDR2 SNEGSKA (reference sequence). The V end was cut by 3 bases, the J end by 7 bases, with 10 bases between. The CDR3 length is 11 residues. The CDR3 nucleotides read TGCAGTGCTAGGGGCCCCTCAGAGCAGTACTTC. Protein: CSARGPSEQYF.

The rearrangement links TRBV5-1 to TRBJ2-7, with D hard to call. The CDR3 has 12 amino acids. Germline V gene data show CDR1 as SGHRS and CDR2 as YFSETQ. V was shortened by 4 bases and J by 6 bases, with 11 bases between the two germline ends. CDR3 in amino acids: CASSPTPGEQYF. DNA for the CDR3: TGCGCCAGCAGCCCTACGCCGGGCGAGCAGTACTTC.

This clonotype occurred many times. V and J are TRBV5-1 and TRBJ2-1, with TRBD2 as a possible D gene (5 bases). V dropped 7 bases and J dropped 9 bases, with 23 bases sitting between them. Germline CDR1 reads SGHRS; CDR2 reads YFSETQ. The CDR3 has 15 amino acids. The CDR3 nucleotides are TGCGCCAGCGTAAAAGGAAGCCTCCAACGGGGTGAGCAGTTCTTC. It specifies CASVKGSLQRGEQFF.

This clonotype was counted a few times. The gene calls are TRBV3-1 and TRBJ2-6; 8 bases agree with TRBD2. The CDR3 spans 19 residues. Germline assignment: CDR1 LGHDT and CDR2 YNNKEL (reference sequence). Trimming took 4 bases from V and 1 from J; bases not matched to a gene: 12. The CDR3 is CASSRNGGAANSGANVLTF. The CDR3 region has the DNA TGTGCCAGCAGCCGAAACGGGGGGGCGGCAAATTCTGGGGCCAACGTCCTGACTTTC.

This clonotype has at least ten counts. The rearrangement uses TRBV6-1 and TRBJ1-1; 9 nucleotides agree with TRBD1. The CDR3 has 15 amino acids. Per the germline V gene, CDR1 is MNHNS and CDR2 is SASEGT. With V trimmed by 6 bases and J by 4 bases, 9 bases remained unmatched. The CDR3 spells CASRTHGQGLTEAFF. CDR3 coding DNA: TGTGCCAGCAGGACCCACGGACAGGGGCTCACTGAAGCTTTCTTT.

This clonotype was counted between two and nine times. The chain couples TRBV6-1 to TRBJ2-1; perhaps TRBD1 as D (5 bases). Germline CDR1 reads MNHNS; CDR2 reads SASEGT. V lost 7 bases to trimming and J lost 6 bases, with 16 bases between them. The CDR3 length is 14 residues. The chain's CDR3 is CASIDSLNSNEQFF. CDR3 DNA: TGTGCCAGCATAGACAGCCTAAACTCCAATGAGCAGTTCTTC.

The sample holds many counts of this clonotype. The CDR3, as DNA: TGCAGCGTTGATCTTAGTACAGGGACTGGAAACACCATATATTTT. The encoded protein is CSVDLSTGTGNTIYF. V and J are TRBV29-1 and TRBJ1-3; D may be TRBD1 (6 bases). The germline V gene encodes CDR1 SQVTM and CDR2 ANQGSEA. CDR3 size: 15 residues. The ends were cut back, 3 bases at V and 2 bases at J, with 14 bases in the middle. The variable domain in full, with the rest retrieved from reference TRBV29-1 and TRBJ1-3, is SAVISQKPSRDICQRGTSLTIQCQVDSQVTMMFWYRQQPGQSLTLIATANQGSEATYESGFVIDKFPISRPNLTFSTLTVSNMSPEDSSIYLCSVDLSTGTGNTIYFGEGSWLTVV.

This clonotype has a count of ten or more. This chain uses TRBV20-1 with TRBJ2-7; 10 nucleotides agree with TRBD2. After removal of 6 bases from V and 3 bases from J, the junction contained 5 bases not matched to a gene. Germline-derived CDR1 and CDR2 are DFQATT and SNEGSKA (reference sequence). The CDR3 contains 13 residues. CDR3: CSAQTSGFYEQYF. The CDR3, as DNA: TGCAGTGCCCAGACTAGCGGGTTCTACGAGCAGTACTTC.

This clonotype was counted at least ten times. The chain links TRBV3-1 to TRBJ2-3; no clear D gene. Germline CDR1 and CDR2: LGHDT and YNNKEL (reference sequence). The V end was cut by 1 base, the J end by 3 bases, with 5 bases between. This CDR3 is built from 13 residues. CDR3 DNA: TGTGCCAGCAGCCAAGTTGAAACAGATACGCAGTATTTT. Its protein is CASSQVETDTQYF.

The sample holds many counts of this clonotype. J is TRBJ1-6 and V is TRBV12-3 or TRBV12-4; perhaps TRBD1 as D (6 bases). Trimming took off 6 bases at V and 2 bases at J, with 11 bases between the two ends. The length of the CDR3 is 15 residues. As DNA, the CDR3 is TGTGCCAGCAGGTTGGGGGGCCCCTATAATTCACCCCTCCACTTT. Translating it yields CASRLGGPYNSPLHF.

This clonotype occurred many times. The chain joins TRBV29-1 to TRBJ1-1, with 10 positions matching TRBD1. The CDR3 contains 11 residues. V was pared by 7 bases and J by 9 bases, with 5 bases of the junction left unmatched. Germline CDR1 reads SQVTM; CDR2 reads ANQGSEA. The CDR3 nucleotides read TGCAGCGGCTGGACAGGGGGTAAAGCTTTCTTT. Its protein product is CSGWTGGKAFF.

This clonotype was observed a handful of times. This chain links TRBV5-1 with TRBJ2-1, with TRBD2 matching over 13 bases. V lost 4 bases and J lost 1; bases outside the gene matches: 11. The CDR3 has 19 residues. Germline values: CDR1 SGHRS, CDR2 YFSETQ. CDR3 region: CASSPGLAGVIPSYNEQFF. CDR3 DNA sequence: TGCGCCAGCAGCCCCGGACTAGCGGGGGTGATCCCGTCCTACAATGAGCAGTTCTTC. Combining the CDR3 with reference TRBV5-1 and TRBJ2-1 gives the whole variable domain KAGVTQTPRYLIKTRGQQVTLSCSPISGHRSVSWYQQTPGQGLQFLFEYFSETQRNKGNFPGRFSGRQFSNSRSEMNVSTLELGDSALYLCASSPGLAGVIPSYNEQFFGPGTRLTVL.

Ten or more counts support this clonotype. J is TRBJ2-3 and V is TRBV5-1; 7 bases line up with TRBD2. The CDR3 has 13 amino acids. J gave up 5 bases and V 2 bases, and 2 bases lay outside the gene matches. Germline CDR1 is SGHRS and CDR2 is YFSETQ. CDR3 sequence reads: CASSFSGQDTQYF. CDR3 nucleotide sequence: TGCGCCAGCAGCTTTAGCGGGCAAGATACGCAGTATTTT.

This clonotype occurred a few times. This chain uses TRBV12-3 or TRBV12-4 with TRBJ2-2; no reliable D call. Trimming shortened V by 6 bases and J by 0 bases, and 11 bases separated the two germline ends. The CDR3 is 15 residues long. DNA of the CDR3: TGTGCCAGCAGCCCGACCGATACGAACACCGGGGAGCTGTTTTTT. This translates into CASSPTDTNTGELFF.

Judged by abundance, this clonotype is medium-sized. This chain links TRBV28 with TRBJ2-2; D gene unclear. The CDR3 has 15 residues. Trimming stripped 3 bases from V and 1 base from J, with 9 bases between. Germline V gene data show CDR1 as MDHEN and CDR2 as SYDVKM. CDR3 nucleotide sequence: TGTGCCAGCAGTTTTGCAGGAATGAACACCGGGGAGCTGTTTTTT. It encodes CASSFAGMNTGELFF. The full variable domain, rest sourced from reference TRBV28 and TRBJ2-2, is DVKVTQSSRYLVKRTGEKVFLECVQDMDHENMFWYRQDPGLGLRLIYFSYDVKMKEKGDIPEGYSVSREKKERFSLILESASTNQTSMYLCASSFAGMNTGELFFGEGSRLTVL.

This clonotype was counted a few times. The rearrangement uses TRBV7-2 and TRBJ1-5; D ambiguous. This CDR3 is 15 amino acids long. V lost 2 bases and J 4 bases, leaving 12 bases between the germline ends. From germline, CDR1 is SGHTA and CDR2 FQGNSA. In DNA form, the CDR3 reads TGTGCCAGCAGCTTACCGGCCGGCCTTAATCAGCCCCAGCATTTT. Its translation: CASSLPAGLNQPQHF.

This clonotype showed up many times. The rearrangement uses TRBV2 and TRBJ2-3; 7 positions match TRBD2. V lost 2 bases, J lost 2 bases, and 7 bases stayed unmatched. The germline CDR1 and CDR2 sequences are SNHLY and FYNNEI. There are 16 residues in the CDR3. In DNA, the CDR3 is TGTGCCAGCAGTGAAACCGGACTAGAGTTCACAGATACGCAGTATTTT. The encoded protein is CASSETGLEFTDTQYF.

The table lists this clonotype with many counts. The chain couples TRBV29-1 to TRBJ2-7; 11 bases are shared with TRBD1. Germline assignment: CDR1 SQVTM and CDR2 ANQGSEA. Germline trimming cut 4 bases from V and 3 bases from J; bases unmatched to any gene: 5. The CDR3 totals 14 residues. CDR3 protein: CSVGGDRGVYEQYF. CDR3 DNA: TGCAGCGTTGGGGGGGACAGGGGGGTCTACGAGCAGTACTTC.

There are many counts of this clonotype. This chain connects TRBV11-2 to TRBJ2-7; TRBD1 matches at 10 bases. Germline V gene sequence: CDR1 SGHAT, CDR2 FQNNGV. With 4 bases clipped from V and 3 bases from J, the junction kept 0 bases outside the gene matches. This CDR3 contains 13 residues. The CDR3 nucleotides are TGTGCCAGCAGCTGGGACAGGGGCTACGAGCAGTACTTC. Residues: CASSWDRGYEQYF.

CDR3 amino acids: CASSRGTSGSKAYEQYF. CDR3 coding DNA: TGTGCCAGCAGCCGTGGGACTAGCGGGAGCAAGGCTTACGAGCAGTACTTC. The chain employs TRBV7-6 and TRBJ2-7; 14 nucleotides align to TRBD2. J lost 4 bases, V lost 5 bases, and 10 bases had no gene match. The CDR3 runs to 17 residues. Germline V gives CDR1 SGHVS, CDR2 FNYEAQ.